The 15 T cell receptor beta chains below all came from one sample that was sequenced in a study of shared clonotypes between healthy human individuals. The assay was immunoSEQ multiplex PCR, and TCRdb's table has in-frame clones only and misses some. The sample lists about 2.1 million clones, 90% to 95% occurring once. Cells designated naive CD8 were CD45RO-negative and were positively selected for CCR7, with terminally differentiated effector memory CD45RA+ cells excluded. Material: naive CD8+ T cells from PBMCs. Receptor source: a man between 18 and 29 years old in good health. Some clones in this sample may be carry-over from other donors' samples.

The chain links TRBV7-9 to TRBJ2-5; possibly TRBD1 for D (6 bases). V lost 1 base, J lost 5 bases, and 17 bases lay in between. The CDR3 runs 16 residues. Germline V CDR1 and CDR2: SEHNR, FQNEAQ (reference sequence). CDR3 sequence reads: CASSLGQGGGWETQYF. For the CDR3, the DNA is TGTGCCAGCAGCTTAGGACAAGGGGGTGGATGGGAGACCCAGTACTTC.

This clone has only one observation. The CDR3 reads CASSHTGGWTEAFF. The CDR3 nucleotides read TGTGCCAGCAGTCACACAGGGGGTTGGACTGAAGCTTTCTTT. The rearrangement uses TRBV27 and TRBJ1-1; 8 bases are shared with TRBD1. V shed 5 bases and J 5 bases; nucleotides not matched to a gene: 7. The CDR3 is 14 amino acids. The germline V gene has CDR1 MNHEY and CDR2 SMNVEV (reference sequence).

The genes are TRBV13 and TRBJ2-7; TRBD1 matches 7 bases. This CDR3 region has 15 residues. Trimming at V came to 3 bases and at J to 5 bases, leaving 10 bases not matched to a gene. Germline CDR1 reads PRHDT; CDR2 reads FYEKMQ (reference sequence). The CDR3 here is CASSLGQGVVHEQYF. CDR3 DNA: TGTGCCAGCAGCTTGGGTCAGGGGGTTGTCCACGAGCAGTACTTC.

This chain uses TRBV5-8 with TRBJ1-1; D remains ambiguous. Trimming cost V 1 base and J 5 bases, with 15 bases left between them. CDR1 is SGHTS, CDR2 YDEGEE, per germline. This CDR3 contains 15 residues. The CDR3 sequence: CASSLLAVPGTEAFF. CDR3 in DNA: TGTGCCAGCAGCTTGCTCGCGGTGCCGGGAACTGAAGCTTTCTTT.

The chain couples TRBV4-1 to TRBJ1-2; 8 bases fit TRBD1. V lost 1 base, J lost 0 bases, and 4 bases stayed unmatched. The CDR3 consists of 16 residues. Germline-derived CDR1 and CDR2 are MGHRA and YSYEKL. The CDR3 here is CASSQGTGISNYGYTF. The CDR3 bases are TGCGCCAGCAGCCAAGGGACAGGGATATCTAACTATGGCTACACCTTC.

The V call is TRBV10-2, the J call TRBJ1-2, with TRBD1 identical over 9 bases. The CDR3 sequence is 15 residues long. V gave up 6 bases and J gave up 6 bases; unmatched junction bases: 11. Germline CDR1 is WSHSY and CDR2 is SAAADI. CDR3 DNA: TGCGCCAGCAGAGCTACAGGGGGCGCGGTAGATGGCTACACCTTC. Amino acids: CASRATGGAVDGYTF.

The chain combines TRBV9 with TRBJ2-1, with TRBD2 identical over 8 bases. J was trimmed by 0 bases and V by 2 bases; bases with no gene match: 4. The CDR3 runs to 16 residues. Germline CDR1 SGDLS, CDR2 YYNGEE. The CDR3 DNA follows: TGTGCCAGCAGCGTCAAAGCGGGAGACTCCTACAATGAGCAGTTCTTC. Translating gives CASSVKAGDSYNEQFF.

V gene TRBV27 combines with J gene TRBJ2-7, with 8 bases matching TRBD2. V lost 5 bases and J lost 4; bases outside the gene matches: 13. CDR1 and CDR2 (germline): MNHEY, SMNVEV (reference sequence). The CDR3 runs to 16 residues. In DNA form, the CDR3 reads TGTGCCAGCAGTCCCCTCGGAGCGGGAGACGGGTACGAGCAGTACTTC. Residues: CASSPLGAGDGYEQYF.

The gene calls are TRBV4-3 and TRBJ2-5; the match to TRBD2 covers 11 bases. CDR1 and CDR2 from the germline V gene are LGHNA and YSLEER. The V gene end was trimmed by 4 bases and the J gene end by 5 bases; junction bases not matched to a gene: 6. The CDR3 spans 15 residues. The CDR3 is CASSPGLAAFETQYF. In DNA, the CDR3 is TGCGCCAGCAGCCCGGGACTAGCGGCCTTCGAGACCCAGTACTTC.

V gene TRBV13 combines with J gene TRBJ1-4, with D perhaps TRBD1 (5 bases). Germline V lookup: CDR1 PRHDT, CDR2 FYEKMQ (reference sequence). Trimming removed 6 bases at V and 3 bases at J, with 11 bases between. This CDR3 comprises 14 residues. The chain's CDR3 is CASRSPGANEKLFF. The DNA of the CDR3 is TGTGCCAGCAGGTCCCCGGGGGCTAATGAAAAACTGTTTTTT. The complete variable domain, with remaining parts taken from reference TRBV13 and TRBJ1-4, reads AAGVIQSPRHLIKEKRETATLKCYPIPRHDTVYWYQQGPGQDPQFLISFYEKMQSDKGSIPDRFSAQQFSDYHSELNMSSLELGDSALYFCASRSPGANEKLFFGSGTQLSVL.

The chain carries TRBV28 and TRBJ2-3; D remains unclear. V was pared by 3 bases and J by 2 bases, with 15 bases between. The CDR3 covers 16 residues. Germline values: CDR1 MDHEN, CDR2 SYDVKM. The CDR3 sequence is CASSLLGGTNTDTQYF. The CDR3 DNA follows: TGTGCCAGCAGTTTGCTTGGCGGAACAAACACAGATACGCAGTATTTT.

Concerning this clone: Additional DNA sequences in this sample encode the identical CDR3. V gene TRBV6-6 combines with J gene TRBJ2-7; D may be TRBD1 (6 bases). The CDR3 has 13 residues. Germline assignment: CDR1 MNHNY and CDR2 SVGAGI (reference sequence). V dropped 2 bases and J dropped 1 base, with 6 bases sitting between them. In DNA form, the CDR3 reads TGTGCCAGCAGTTACAGGGGGTCCTACGAGCAGTACTTC. The encoded protein is CASSYRGSYEQYF.

V gene TRBV7-9 combines with J gene TRBJ2-7; the match to TRBD1 covers 10 bases. Trimming at V came to 8 bases and at J to 3 bases, leaving 4 bases not matched to a gene. Germline V gene data show CDR1 as SEHNR and CDR2 as FQNEAQ (reference sequence). CDR3 length: 13 residues. CDR3 bases: TGTGCCAGCCGACGGGACAGGGGCTACGAGCAGTACTTC. This gives the protein CASRRDRGYEQYF.

This clone was recorded once. The chain uses TRBV11-2 and TRBJ2-3; D perhaps matches TRBD2 (5 bases). The CDR3 is made up of 12 amino acids. CDR1 SGHAT and CDR2 FQNNGV come from the germline V gene. Trimming took 5 bases from V and 6 from J, leaving 9 bases between them. The CDR3 DNA reads TGTGCCAGCAGCCCGGAGGAGGATACGCAGTATTTT. This codes for CASSPEEDTQYF.

V is TRBV28 and J is TRBJ2-1; D is unclear. Per the germline V gene, CDR1 is MDHEN and CDR2 is SYDVKM. This CDR3 has 15 amino acids. V shed 5 bases and J shed 5 bases, with 16 bases lying between them. The CDR3 region is CASSLQLVVDNEQFF. DNA for the CDR3: TGTGCCAGCAGTCTCCAGCTGGTCGTGGACAATGAGCAGTTCTTC.